The TCR beta chain described here comes from a study of T cells after yellow fever vaccination. This clonotype has more than one count but fewer than ten. TCRdb reanalysed the 5' RACE reads using MiXCR and keeps one entry per CDR3 protein. Among 500,000 to 650,000 distinct CDR3 sequences listed, around 12% were seen once. CDR3 length: 13 residues. The V gene's germline CDR1 is DFQATT and CDR2 SNEGSKA (reference sequence). V was cut by 0 bases and J by 11 bases, with 16 bases left in between. The clonotype originates from a man aged 30 to 45 who received the YFV17D yellow fever vaccine. The V call is TRBV20-1, the J call TRBJ1-2, with D possibly being TRBD1 (5 bases). The material was PBMCs, obtained on the day of the yellow fever booster vaccination. CDR3 sequence: CSARDRRAGGYTF. The CDR3 nucleotides are TGCAGTGCTAGAGATCGTAGGGCGGGGGGATACACCTTC.